One and the same sample provided the 31 T cell receptor beta chains below, sequenced in a study of blood T cell repertoires in COVID-19. TCRdb keeps only in-frame clones here, not all; method: immunoSEQ multiplex PCR. Counted here are fewer than 90,000 clones, roughly 71% occurring once; the ten biggest clones make up 14% to 15%. Material: peripheral blood. The receptors here all came from a man in his sixties with COVID-19, enrolled during active disease.

This chain connects TRBV19 to TRBJ2-3; TRBD1 aligns across 7 bases. Trimming at V came to 1 base and at J to 4 bases, leaving 5 bases not matched to a gene. From germline, CDR1 is LNHDA and CDR2 SQIVND (reference sequence). The CDR3 spans 15 residues. DNA of the CDR3: TGTGCCAGTAGTATAGCAGGGGGTGTTTCAGATACGCAGTATTTT. The encoded protein is CASSIAGGVSDTQYF.

The V gene is TRBV28, the J gene TRBJ2-2, with 11 bases aligning to TRBD2. V trimming: 5 bases; J trimming: 7 bases; junction bases outside the gene matches: 9. This CDR3 spans 16 amino acids. Germline V gene sequence: CDR1 MDHEN, CDR2 SYDVKM. The DNA of the CDR3 is TGTGCCAGCAGTCCACCCCTAGCGGGGGGTTACGGGGAGCTGTTTTTT. Its translation: CASSPPLAGGYGELFF.

V usage is TRBV6-5 and J usage is TRBJ2-5; D remains unclear. CDR3 length: 14 residues. CDR1 and CDR2 from the germline V gene are MNHEY and SVGAGI. Trimming took 0 bases from V and 0 from J, leaving 5 bases between them. CDR3 in DNA: TGTGCCAGCAGTTACTCGGAGTACCAAGAGACCCAGTACTTC. Encoded protein: CASSYSEYQETQYF.

V and J are TRBV7-6 and TRBJ1-1; the D gene is possibly TRBD1 (6 bases). In germline, CDR1 is SGHVS, CDR2 FNYEAQ. V lost 0 bases and J lost 5, with 19 bases in between. CDR3 size: 17 residues. The CDR3 loop is CASSLAATGYGETEAFF. In DNA, the CDR3 is TGTGCCAGCAGCTTAGCCGCTACAGGGTACGGGGAGACTGAAGCTTTCTTT.

The chain combines TRBV7-9 with TRBJ2-1; TRBD2 matches at 10 bases. Trimming removed 1 base from V and 4 bases from J; junction bases left unmatched: 1. CDR3 length equals 15 residues. CDR1 and CDR2 from the germline V gene are SEHNR and FQNEAQ (reference sequence). Here the CDR3 reads CASSLELAGYNEQFF. CDR3 nucleotides: TGTGCCAGCAGCTTAGAACTAGCGGGATACAATGAGCAGTTCTTC. Full variable domain (missing parts from reference TRBV7-9 and TRBJ2-1): DTGVSQNPRHKITKRGQNVTFRCDPISEHNRLYWYRQTLGQGPEFLTYFQNEAQLEKSRLLSDRFSAERPKGSFSTLEIQRTEQGDSAMYLCASSLELAGYNEQFFGPGTRLTVL.

The V call is TRBV29-1, the J call TRBJ2-5; 7 bases align to TRBD1. Unmatched junction bases numbered 5, after V lost 6 bases and J lost 1 base. The CDR3 runs to 13 residues. Per germline, CDR1 SQVTM and CDR2 ANQGSEA. DNA of the CDR3: TGCAGCGTGGGGGCAGGGGGCCAAGAGACCCAGTACTTC. This sequence encodes CSVGAGGQETQYF.

This rearrangement joins TRBV19 to TRBJ2-5, with D perhaps TRBD2 (6 bases). From germline, CDR1 is LNHDA and CDR2 SQIVND (reference sequence). Between the trimmed V and J ends, which lost 5 bases and 5 bases, there was a span of 9 bases. The CDR3 loop spans 12 amino acids. CDR3 bases: TGTGCCAGTAGTGACGGAGGGGAGACCCAGTACTTC. As protein: CASSDGGETQYF.

The chain is built from TRBV5-6 and TRBJ2-1; TRBD2 agrees at 10 bases. J gave up 6 bases and V 4 bases, and 4 bases lay outside the gene matches. This CDR3 has 14 residues. Germline assignment: CDR1 SGHDT and CDR2 YYEEEE. The CDR3 reads CASSLAGAFNEQFF. For the CDR3, the DNA is TGTGCCAGCAGCCTAGCGGGAGCCTTCAATGAGCAGTTCTTC.

This clone was observed a few times. The genes are TRBV30 and TRBJ1-3; D might be TRBD1 (5 bases). Germline-derived CDR1 and CDR2 are GTSNPN and SVGIG (reference sequence). The CDR3 contains 13 residues. V shed 3 bases and J shed 9 bases, with 15 bases lying between them. CDR3 sequence: CAWRLGVHSTIYF. CDR3 DNA sequence: TGTGCCTGGAGGTTAGGGGTGCACAGCACCATATATTTT.

In regard to this clone: The junction shows a germline mismatch at one end, possibly a read error. The chain has TRBV6-1 and TRBJ1-4; possibly TRBD1 for D (5 bases). Per the germline V gene, CDR1 is MNHNS and CDR2 is SASEGT. This CDR3 has 13 amino acids. The CDR3 DNA follows: TGTGCCTGCAGAGGACAAATTAATGAAAAACTGTTTTTT. Translating it yields CACRGQINEKLFF.

The chain is built from TRBV7-8 and TRBJ2-5; D might be TRBD2 (6 bases). V gave up 5 bases and J gave up 4 bases, with 11 bases separating them. The germline V gene has CDR1 SGHVS and CDR2 FQNEAQ. The CDR3 sequence is 13 residues long. This chain's CDR3 is CASSRGLVETQYF. Here the CDR3 DNA reads TGTGCCAGCAGCCGGGGACTCGTAGAGACCCAGTACTTC.

In nucleotides, the CDR3 is TGTGCCAGCAGCCTCGGGACTGACACTGAAGCTTTCTTT. This encodes CASSLGTDTEAFF. The chain is built from TRBV7-3 and TRBJ1-1, with D maybe TRBD1 (5 bases). CDR1 is SGHTA and CDR2 is FQGTGA in the germline V gene. The V gene lost 5 bases and the J gene lost 3 bases, with 10 bases spanning the gap. There are 13 residues in the CDR3.

The chain combines TRBV9 with TRBJ2-5; 16 positions agree with TRBD2. This CDR3 has 17 amino acids. The ends lost 4 bases at V and 2 bases at J; junction bases unmatched: 5. The germline CDR1 and CDR2 sequences are SGDLS and YYNGEE. The CDR3 loop is CASSPPGLAGGQETQYF. CDR3 DNA sequence: TGTGCCAGCAGCCCACCGGGACTAGCGGGGGGGCAAGAGACCCAGTACTTC. The full variable domain, its missing parts supplied by reference TRBV9 and TRBJ2-5, is DSGVTQTPKHLITATGQRVTLRCSPRSGDLSVYWYQQSLDQGLQFLIQYYNGEERAKGNILERFSAQQFPDLHSELNLSSLELGDSALYFCASSPPGLAGGQETQYFGPGTRLLVL.

This clone turned up a few times. This chain uses TRBV6-5 with TRBJ2-1; possible D gene TRBD1, 6 bases. V was shortened by 9 bases and J by 10 bases, with 10 bases between the two germline ends. The germline CDR1 and CDR2 sequences are MNHEY and SVGAGI. CDR3 size: 10 residues. As DNA, the CDR3 is TGTGCCAGTAAGGGGGTGGAGCAGTTCTTC. This translates into CASKGVEQFF.

This chain uses TRBV5-1 with TRBJ2-5; D unclear. The ends were cut back, 2 bases at V and 1 base at J, with 9 bases in the middle. Germline lookup yields CDR1 SGHRS and CDR2 YFSETQ. The CDR3 length is 14 residues. The DNA of the CDR3 is TGCGCCAGCAGCTTCAACAGTCCCCAAGAGACCCAGTACTTC. Translation gives CASSFNSPQETQYF.

The CDR3 loop reads CAGNRAGNTEAFF. As DNA, the CDR3 is TGTGCCGGAAACAGGGCGGGGAACACTGAAGCTTTCTTT. V is TRBV2 and J is TRBJ1-1; possibly TRBD1 for D (6 bases). This CDR3 is built from 13 residues. Trimming left V 11 bases short and J 1 base short, with 14 bases between. Germline V gene lookup returns CDR1 SNHLY and CDR2 FYNNEI.

This clone was seen just once. The chain is built from TRBV5-5 and TRBJ2-2, with 7 bases that match TRBD2. The CDR3 spans 16 residues. Trimming took 1 base from V and 1 from J; bases not matched to a gene: 4. Germline CDR1 reads SGHKS; CDR2 reads YYEKEE (reference sequence). The CDR3 DNA follows: TGTGCCAGCAGCTTGCGAGCGGGAAAGAACACCGGGGAGCTGTTTTTT. Translating it yields CASSLRAGKNTGELFF.

The chain carries TRBV10-2 and TRBJ2-1, with 11 bases aligning to TRBD2. V dropped 7 bases and J dropped 7; count of bases not matched to a gene: 3. This CDR3 is built from 13 residues. From germline, CDR1 is WSHSY and CDR2 SAAADI. As DNA, the CDR3 is TGCGCCAGCATGGTAGCGGGAGGGAATGAGCAGTTCTTC. It is translated as CASMVAGGNEQFF.

This clone has just one count. This rearrangement joins TRBV30 to TRBJ2-1; the D is unclear. The CDR3 contains 10 residues. Germline V gene data show CDR1 as GTSNPN and CDR2 as SVGIG (reference sequence). Trimming removed 3 bases at V and 6 bases at J, with 3 bases between. The CDR3 loop is CAWSGNEQFF. CDR3 DNA: TGTGCCTGGAGCGGCAATGAGCAGTTCTTC. Supplemented by reference TRBV30 and TRBJ2-1, the full variable domain reads SQTIHQWPATLVQPVGSPLSLECTVEGTSNPNLYWYRQAAGRGLQLLFYSVGIGQISSEVPQNLSASRPQDRQFILSSKKLLLSDSGFYLCAWSGNEQFFGPGTRLTVL.

In its sample, this clone was seen once. This CDR3 is CASSLPVRDSLRGYTF. CDR3 DNA sequence: TGTGCCAGCAGCTTACCAGTCCGGGACAGCCTTCGGGGCTACACCTTC. The chain carries TRBV7-9 and TRBJ1-2, with 7 bases lining up with TRBD1. Trimming removed 2 bases from V and 8 bases from J; junction bases left unmatched: 14. Germline V gives CDR1 SEHNR, CDR2 FQNEAQ (reference sequence). CDR3 length equals 16 residues.

J is TRBJ2-3 and V is TRBV19, with 12 bases identical to TRBD2. The germline V gene encodes CDR1 LNHDA and CDR2 SQIVND (reference sequence). The CDR3 consists of 17 residues. Trimming removed 3 bases from V and 2 bases from J; junction bases left unmatched: 6. The CDR3, as DNA: TGTGCCAGTAGTATCGGGACTAGCGGGCGAAACACAGATACGCAGTATTTT. Protein sequence: CASSIGTSGRNTDTQYF.

This clone has only one observation. The chain recombines TRBV4-2 with TRBJ2-3, with D hard to call. V lost 1 base to trimming and J lost 2 bases, with 13 bases between them. This CDR3 spans 16 amino acids. From germline, CDR1 is LGHNA and CDR2 YNFKEQ. The DNA of the CDR3 is TGTGCCAGCAGCCAAGTAAACAGCCCCCTCACAGATACGCAGTATTTT. Encoded protein: CASSQVNSPLTDTQYF.

This chain joins TRBV30 and TRBJ1-4; TRBD1 aligns across 9 bases. CDR1 is GTSNPN and CDR2 is SVGIG in the germline V gene (reference sequence). The CDR3 is 13 amino acids. After removal of 4 bases from V and 6 bases from J, the junction contained 3 bases not matched to a gene. In nucleotides, the CDR3 is TGTGCCTGGAAGGACAGGGGATATGAAAAACTGTTTTTT. Its translation is CAWKDRGYEKLFF.

This chain links TRBV29-1 with TRBJ2-6; tentative D call: TRBD2 (6 bases). The germline gives CDR1 SQVTM, CDR2 ANQGSEA. CDR3 length equals 16 residues. V shed 6 bases and J shed 5 bases, with 20 bases lying between them. The CDR3 spells CSVAGGAKSRANVLTF. As DNA, the CDR3 is TGCAGCGTGGCCGGGGGTGCGAAGTCTCGGGCCAACGTCCTGACTTTC.

The chain uses TRBV11-2 and TRBJ2-5, with D perhaps TRBD2 (6 bases). Germline CDR1 reads SGHAT; CDR2 reads FQNNGV. The V gene lost 2 bases and the J gene lost 4 bases, with 8 bases spanning the gap. The CDR3 sequence is 13 residues long. The CDR3 region has the DNA TGTGCCAGCAGCTTACCGGGAGCAGAGACCCAGTACTTC. It codes for CASSLPGAETQYF.

This chain uses TRBV6-5 with TRBJ2-2; D ambiguous. Deletions cut 3 bases from V and 2 bases from J, with 7 bases between. The CDR3 has 14 residues. Germline CDR1 and CDR2: MNHEY and SVGAGI. CDR3 region: CASSYRRNTGELFF. CDR3 coding DNA: TGTGCCAGCAGTTATCGCAGAAACACCGGGGAGCTGTTTTTT.

This CDR3 reads CASSSRGRADTQYF. CDR3 nucleotide sequence: TGTGCCAGCAGTTCCAGGGGGCGCGCAGATACGCAGTATTTT. V gene TRBV28 combines with J gene TRBJ2-3, with 8 bases fitting TRBD1. This CDR3 contains 14 residues. Germline loops: CDR1 MDHEN, CDR2 SYDVKM. The J segment lost 4 bases and the V segment lost 4 bases, leaving 4 bases of the junction unmatched.

The chain links TRBV30 to TRBJ1-4; unclear D gene. V lost 4 bases and J 6 bases, leaving 9 bases between the germline ends. This CDR3 contains 12 residues. Per germline, CDR1 GTSNPN and CDR2 SVGIG (reference sequence). CDR3 coding DNA: TGTGCCTGGATTGGTCGGGATGAAAAACTGTTTTTT. Translation gives CAWIGRDEKLFF.

This chain links TRBV3-1 (or the pseudogene TRBV3-2) with TRBJ2-1; 9 positions agree with TRBD2. The CDR3 sequence is 13 residues long. The V segment lost 6 bases and the J segment 7 bases; nucleotides outside the gene matches: 4. CDR1 and CDR2 from the germline V gene are LGHDT and YNNKEL (reference sequence). The CDR3 bases are TGTGCCAGCAGAAATAGCGGGAGTAATGAGCAGTTCTTC. Translation gives CASRNSGSNEQFF.

The chain is built from TRBV10-1 and TRBJ1-6, with 9 bases lining up with TRBD1. With V trimmed by 7 bases and J by 7 bases, 2 bases remained unmatched. CDR1 WNHNN and CDR2 SYGVQD come from the germline V gene (reference sequence). CDR3 length: 13 amino acids. In nucleotides, the CDR3 is TGCGCCAGCACCGGACAGGGGAATTCACCCCTCCACTTT. Its translation is CASTGQGNSPLHF.

This rearrangement joins TRBV3-1 (or the pseudogene TRBV3-2) to TRBJ1-2, with TRBD1 matching 7 bases. V lost 5 bases and J lost 0; bases outside the gene matches: 3. The CDR3 covers 14 residues. Per the germline V gene, CDR1 is LGHDT and CDR2 is YNNKEL (reference sequence). Here the CDR3 reads CASSDRDSNYGYTF. The CDR3 DNA sequence: TGTGCCAGCAGCGACAGGGATTCTAACTATGGCTACACCTTC.